A selection of T cell receptor beta chains follows, all from one sample in a study of blood T cell repertoires in COVID-19. Clones were read by immunoSEQ multiplex PCR, and TCRdb kept only the in-frame ones, dropping some. The table includes approximately 250,000 clones, 88% detected once. Sequencing input: peripheral blood. Every receptor here comes from a woman in her seventies with COVID-19, enrolled during active disease. CDR3s include the opening cysteine and the closing phenylalanine or tryptophan. A D gene is named only where the DNA matches it firmly. For some rows the clone size is stated as once, few or many, or as a class when expanded; others skip it.

clone_size: once; j_call: TRBJ1-1; d_call: .; v_call: TRBV29-1; cdr3_nt: TGCAGCGCGGACAGCTTCACTGAAGCTTTCTTT; cdr3_aa: CSADSFTEAFF
clone_size: .; j_call: TRBJ2-1; d_call: .; v_call: TRBV10-2; cdr3_nt: TGCGCCAGCAGTGTTAGAGACAATGAGCAGTTCTTC; cdr3_aa: CASSVRDNEQFF
clone_size: few; j_call: TRBJ1-2; d_call: TRBD1; v_call: TRBV5-4; cdr3_nt: TGTGCCAGCAGCTCCTCGGGACAGTCCTATGGCTACACCTTC; cdr3_aa: CASSSSGQSYGYTF
clone_size: .; j_call: TRBJ2-1; d_call: .; v_call: TRBV24-1; cdr3_nt: TGTGCCACCAGTGAACGACAAATGATGGGGCAGTTCTTC; cdr3_aa: CATSERQMMGQFF
clone_size: .; j_call: TRBJ2-1; d_call: TRBD2; v_call: TRBV5-1; cdr3_nt: TGCGCCAGCAGCTTGGAAAGCGGGAGTGGTGATGAGCAGTTCTTC; cdr3_aa: CASSLESGSGDEQFF
clone_size: .; j_call: TRBJ1-2; d_call: .; v_call: TRBV30; cdr3_nt: TGTGCCTGGAGTGTAACAGGAAACTATGGCTACACCTTC; cdr3_aa: CAWSVTGNYGYTF
clone_size: few; j_call: TRBJ1-2; d_call: TRBD1; v_call: TRBV4-3; cdr3_nt: TGCGCCAGCAGCCAAGACGGACAGGTATATGGCTACACCTTC; cdr3_aa: CASSQDGQVYGYTF
clone_size: .; j_call: TRBJ1-2; d_call: TRBD1; v_call: TRBV5-1; cdr3_nt: TGCGCCAGCAGCCGTGACAGGGGGCTTGGCTACACCTTC; cdr3_aa: CASSRDRGLGYTF
clone_size: .; j_call: TRBJ1-1; d_call: .; v_call: TRBV28; cdr3_nt: TGTGCCAGCAGTGGATCGGTGGCGGCCCTGAACACTGAAGCTTTCTTT; cdr3_aa: CASSGSVAALNTEAFF
clone_size: .; j_call: TRBJ2-5; d_call: TRBD2; v_call: TRBV6-5; cdr3_nt: TGTGCCAGCAGTTACTCAGGACGGGAGGGAGAGACCCAGTACTTC; cdr3_aa: CASSYSGREGETQYF
clone_size: .; j_call: TRBJ2-2; d_call: .; v_call: TRBV7-9; cdr3_nt: TGTGCCAGCAGCTTAGGGGCGGGACTCTCGAACACCGGGGAGCTGTTTTTT; cdr3_aa: CASSLGAGLSNTGELFF
clone_size: .; j_call: TRBJ1-2; d_call: .; v_call: TRBV24-1; cdr3_nt: TGTGCCACCAGTGATTTTGGGGGCGCAGAGGGCTACACCTTC; cdr3_aa: CATSDFGGAEGYTF
clone_size: .; j_call: TRBJ2-7; d_call: .; v_call: TRBV28; cdr3_nt: TGTGCCAGCAGTAGGACAGTCTACGAGCAGTACTTC; cdr3_aa: CASSRTVYEQYF
clone_size: .; j_call: TRBJ2-7; d_call: TRBD2; v_call: TRBV5-4; cdr3_nt: TGTGCCAGCAGCGAGGGACTAGCGGGAGCCTACGAGCAGTACTTC; cdr3_aa: CASSEGLAGAYEQYF
clone_size: .; j_call: TRBJ2-7; d_call: TRBD1; v_call: TRBV12-5; cdr3_nt: TGTGCTAGTGGACCGACAGGGCTCGAGCAGTACTTC; cdr3_aa: CASGPTGLEQYF
clone_size: .; j_call: TRBJ1-5; d_call: TRBD1; v_call: TRBV6-5; cdr3_nt: TGTGCCAGCAGTTACCCGGGACAGATGAATCAGCCCCAGCATTTT; cdr3_aa: CASSYPGQMNQPQHF
clone_size: once; j_call: TRBJ2-1; d_call: TRBD2; v_call: TRBV5-1; cdr3_nt: TGCGCCAGCAGCTTGGCTAGCGGGAGCTACAATGAGCAGTTCTTC; cdr3_aa: CASSLASGSYNEQFF
clone_size: once; j_call: TRBJ1-3; d_call: .; v_call: TRBV19; cdr3_nt: TGTGCCAGTGCCCAGGGGAATGGAAACACCATATATTTT; cdr3_aa: CASAQGNGNTIYF
clone_size: .; j_call: TRBJ2-3; d_call: .; v_call: TRBV3-1/TRBV3-2; cdr3_nt: TGTGCCAGCAGCCAAGAAGCGCCGGGGTCCCCAGATACGCAGTATTTT; cdr3_aa: CASSQEAPGSPDTQYF
clone_size: few; j_call: TRBJ2-1; d_call: TRBD2; v_call: TRBV7-9; cdr3_nt: TGTGCCAGCAGCCCCGGACTAGCGGGAGGCAATGAGCAGTTCTTC; cdr3_aa: CASSPGLAGGNEQFF
clone_size: .; j_call: TRBJ2-1; d_call: TRBD2; v_call: TRBV7-8; cdr3_nt: TGTGCCAGCAGCTCAAGAGCCACTAGCGGGAGGTCTACCTACAATGAGCAGTTCTTC; cdr3_aa: CASSSRATSGRSTYNEQFF
clone_size: .; j_call: TRBJ2-7; d_call: TRBD1; v_call: TRBV5-1; cdr3_nt: TGCGCCAGCAGCCCCACCGGGACAGGGGGACACGAGCAGTACTTC; cdr3_aa: CASSPTGTGGHEQYF
clone_size: .; j_call: TRBJ2-2; d_call: TRBD1; v_call: TRBV28; cdr3_nt: TGTGCCAGCAGTTTAATGGAAGGGACAGAAAACACCGGGGAGCTGTTTTTT; cdr3_aa: CASSLMEGTENTGELFF
clone_size: .; j_call: TRBJ1-2; d_call: .; v_call: TRBV3-1/TRBV3-2; cdr3_nt: TGTGCCAGCAGCCCCTCTTACGGGGCGGGGGGCTACACCTTC; cdr3_aa: CASSPSYGAGGYTF
clone_size: .; j_call: TRBJ1-5; d_call: TRBD1; v_call: TRBV5-1; cdr3_nt: TGCGCCAGCAGCACTGGACAGGGAGGCAATCAGCCCCAGCATTTT; cdr3_aa: CASSTGQGGNQPQHF
clone_size: .; j_call: TRBJ2-7; d_call: .; v_call: TRBV3-1/TRBV3-2; cdr3_nt: TGTGCCAGCAGCCCGACTAATCCCTACGAGCAGTACTTC; cdr3_aa: CASSPTNPYEQYF
clone_size: .; j_call: TRBJ1-1; d_call: TRBD1; v_call: TRBV5-1; cdr3_nt: TGCGCCAGCAGCCTGGACAGGGACGCTTTCTTT; cdr3_aa: CASSLDRDAFF